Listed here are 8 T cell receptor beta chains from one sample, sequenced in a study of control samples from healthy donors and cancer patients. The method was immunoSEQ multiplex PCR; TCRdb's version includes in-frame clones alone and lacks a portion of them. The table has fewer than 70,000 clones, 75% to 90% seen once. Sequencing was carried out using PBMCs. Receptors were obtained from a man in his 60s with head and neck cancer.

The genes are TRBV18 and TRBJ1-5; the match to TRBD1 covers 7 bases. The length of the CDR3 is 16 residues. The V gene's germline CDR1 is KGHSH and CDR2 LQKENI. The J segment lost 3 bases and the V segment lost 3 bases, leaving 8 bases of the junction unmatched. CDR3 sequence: CASSPYTQGTNQPQHF. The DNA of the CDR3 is TGTGCCAGCTCACCTTACACACAGGGGACCAATCAGCCCCAGCATTTT.

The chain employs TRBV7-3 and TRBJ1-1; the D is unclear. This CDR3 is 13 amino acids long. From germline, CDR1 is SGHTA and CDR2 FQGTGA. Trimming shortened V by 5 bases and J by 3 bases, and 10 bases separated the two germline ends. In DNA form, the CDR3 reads TGTGCCAGCAGCCTAGAGATCGACACTGAAGCTTTCTTT. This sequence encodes CASSLEIDTEAFF.

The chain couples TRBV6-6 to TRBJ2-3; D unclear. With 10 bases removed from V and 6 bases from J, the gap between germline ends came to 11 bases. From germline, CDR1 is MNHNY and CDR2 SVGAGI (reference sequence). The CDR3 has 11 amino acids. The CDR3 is CATEPGDTQYF. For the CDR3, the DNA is TGTGCCACCGAACCGGGCGATACGCAGTATTTT.

The CDR3 loop reads CASSPPPGLGRNSVTGELFF. CDR3 DNA sequence: TGTGCCAGCTCACCCCCGCCGGGACTAGGACGAAATAGTGTCACCGGGGAGCTGTTTTTT. The chain recombines TRBV18 with TRBJ2-2, with TRBD2 matching 8 bases. The CDR3 extends over 20 amino acids. After removal of 3 bases from V and 4 bases from J, the junction contained 19 bases not matched to a gene. Germline V gene data show CDR1 as KGHSH and CDR2 as LQKENI.

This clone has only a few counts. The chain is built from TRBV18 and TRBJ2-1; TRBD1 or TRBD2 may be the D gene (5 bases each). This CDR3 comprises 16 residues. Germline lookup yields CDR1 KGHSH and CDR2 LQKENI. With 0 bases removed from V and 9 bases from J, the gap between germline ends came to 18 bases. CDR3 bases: TGTGCCAGCTCACCACCGGGACCCGCAGGTCGTAGTGAGCAGTTCTTC. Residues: CASSPPGPAGRSEQFF.

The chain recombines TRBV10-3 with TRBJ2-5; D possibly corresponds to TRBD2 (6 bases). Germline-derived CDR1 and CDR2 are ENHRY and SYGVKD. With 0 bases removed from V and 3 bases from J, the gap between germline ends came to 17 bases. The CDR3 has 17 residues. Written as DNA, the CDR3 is TGTGCCATCAGTGAGTCGACGGTGGAGGGGTCGAAAGAGACCCAGTACTTC. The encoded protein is CAISESTVEGSKETQYF.

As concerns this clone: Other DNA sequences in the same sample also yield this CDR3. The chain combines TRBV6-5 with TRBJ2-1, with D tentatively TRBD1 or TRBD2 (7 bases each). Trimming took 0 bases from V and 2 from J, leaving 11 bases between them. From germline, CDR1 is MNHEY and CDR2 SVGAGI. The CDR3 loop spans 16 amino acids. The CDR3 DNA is TGTGCCAGCAGTTACTCGGGGAGGGGGCCCTACAATGAGCAGTTCTTC. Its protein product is CASSYSGRGPYNEQFF.

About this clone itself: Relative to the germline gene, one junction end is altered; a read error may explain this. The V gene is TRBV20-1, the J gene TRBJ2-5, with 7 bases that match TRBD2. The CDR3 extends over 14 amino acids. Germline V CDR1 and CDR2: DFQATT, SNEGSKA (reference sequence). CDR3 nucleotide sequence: TGCAGTGCTAGTGTAGCGACTAGCCAAGGGACCCAGTACTTC. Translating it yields CSASVATSQGTQYF.